These 27 T cell receptor beta chains were all obtained from the same sample, sequenced in a study of blood T cell repertoires in COVID-19. Clones were read by immunoSEQ multiplex PCR, and TCRdb kept only the in-frame ones, dropping some. The table has fewer than 450,000 clones, 90% seen once. What was sequenced was PBMCs or T cells enriched from blood (not recorded which). The source of these receptors is a man between 18 and 35 years old who had recovered from COVID-19.

This chain links TRBV28 with TRBJ1-5; 7 nucleotides agree with TRBD1. Germline lookup yields CDR1 MDHEN and CDR2 SYDVKM. CDR3 length: 15 amino acids. The V gene end was trimmed by 5 bases and the J gene end by 3 bases; junction bases not matched to a gene: 7. The CDR3, as DNA: TGTGCCAGCAGTCCACGGGGACAGAACAATCAGCCCCAGCATTTT. This codes for CASSPRGQNNQPQHF.

V gene TRBV15 combines with J gene TRBJ2-1; 13 bases are a match to TRBD2. This CDR3 has 14 residues. Germline V CDR1 and CDR2: LNHNV, YYDKDF (reference sequence). V dropped 5 bases and J dropped 9; count of bases not matched to a gene: 4. CDR3 coding DNA: TGTGCCACCAGCGGGACTAGCGGGGTGGGTGAGCAGTTCTTC. Residues: CATSGTSGVGEQFF.

The V and J genes are TRBV2 and TRBJ1-4; weak D call: TRBD1 (6 bases). Germline V gives CDR1 SNHLY, CDR2 FYNNEI. The CDR3 has 16 amino acids. V lost 4 bases and J 3 bases, leaving 15 bases between the germline ends. The CDR3 region is CASSALNRAPNEKLFF. DNA of the CDR3: TGTGCCAGCAGTGCCCTCAACAGGGCCCCTAATGAAAAACTGTTTTTT.

This chain uses TRBV12-3 or TRBV12-4 with TRBJ1-4, with D perhaps matching TRBD1 (6 bases). V dropped 8 bases and J dropped 3 bases, with 10 bases sitting between them. This CDR3 is 13 amino acids long. The CDR3 region is CASEDSANEKLFF. The CDR3 DNA sequence: TGTGCCAGCGAGGACAGTGCTAATGAAAAACTGTTTTTT.

The rearrangement links TRBV2 to TRBJ1-5; D remains unclear. V was pared by 3 bases and J by 3 bases, with 15 bases between. The germline CDR1 and CDR2 sequences are SNHLY and FYNNEI. This CDR3 is built from 16 residues. CDR3 loop: CASSEGRQVLNQPQHF. CDR3 coding DNA: TGTGCCAGCAGTGAGGGGAGGCAGGTCCTCAATCAGCCCCAGCATTTT.

This sequence joins TRBV7-8 and TRBJ1-1; weak D call: TRBD1 (6 bases). Germline values: CDR1 SGHVS, CDR2 FQNEAQ. V was pared by 5 bases and J by 8 bases, with 18 bases between. The CDR3 sequence is 14 residues long. The CDR3 loop is CASSPDRPQVEAFF. In nucleotides, the CDR3 is TGTGCCAGCAGCCCCGACAGGCCCCAAGTAGAAGCTTTCTTT.

The sample holds a few counts of this clone. V gene TRBV12-3 or TRBV12-4 combines with J gene TRBJ2-3; TRBD1 aligns across 8 bases. CDR3 length equals 13 residues. Germline trimming cut 4 bases from V and 7 bases from J; bases unmatched to any gene: 4. The CDR3 protein is CASSSQGANTQYF. The CDR3 coding sequence is TGTGCCAGCAGTTCCCAGGGGGCGAATACGCAGTATTTT.

The DNA for the CDR3 is TGTGCCAGCAGCTCCCGGGCGGGAGCCGATTACGAGCAGTACTTC. Residues: CASSSRAGADYEQYF. The V and J genes are TRBV7-6 and TRBJ2-7; 7 bases align to TRBD2. Germline V lookup: CDR1 SGHVS, CDR2 FNYEAQ. V lost 4 bases to trimming and J lost 4 bases; unmatched junction nucleotides: 10. This CDR3 comprises 15 residues.

The genes are TRBV7-6 and TRBJ1-2; TRBD1 aligns across 12 bases. The V gene end was trimmed by 5 bases and the J gene end by 7 bases; junction bases not matched to a gene: 11. CDR3 length: 16 residues. Germline CDR1 and CDR2: SGHVS and FNYEAQ. CDR3 in DNA: TGTGCCAGCAGCCCCGGGACAGGGGGCGTTTTTGGTGGCTACACCTTC. Encoded protein: CASSPGTGGVFGGYTF.

The chain carries TRBV9 and TRBJ1-5, with TRBD1 identical over 7 bases. This CDR3 spans 15 amino acids. Germline V gene sequence: CDR1 SGDLS, CDR2 YYNGEE. The junction had 7 bases not matched to a gene; V was cut back by 4 bases and J by 3 bases. Here the CDR3 DNA reads TGTGCCAGCAGCCTATTGGGACAGCCCAATCAGCCCCAGCATTTT. Translating it yields CASSLLGQPNQPQHF.

This chain joins TRBV5-1 and TRBJ1-2, with D uncertain. Germline CDR1 reads SGHRS; CDR2 reads YFSETQ. The CDR3 is 16 amino acids. V lost 0 bases and J lost 4, with 16 bases in between. CDR3: CASSLERAGEPYGYTF. The DNA for the CDR3 is TGCGCCAGCAGCTTGGAGCGGGCCGGTGAACCCTATGGCTACACCTTC.

The rearrangement uses TRBV11-2 and TRBJ2-3; 8 bases line up with TRBD2. V lost 5 bases and J lost 2; bases outside the gene matches: 9. This CDR3 is 16 amino acids long. Germline lookup yields CDR1 SGHAT and CDR2 FQNNGV. The CDR3 sequence is CASSPRTSWVTDTQYF. The CDR3 DNA reads TGTGCCAGCAGCCCCCGGACTAGCTGGGTCACAGATACGCAGTATTTT.

This rearrangement joins TRBV25-1 to TRBJ1-5; D perhaps matches TRBD1 (5 bases). The CDR3 length is 12 residues. V lost 9 bases to trimming and J lost 5 bases, with 11 bases between them. CDR1 is MGHDK and CDR2 is SYGVNS in the germline V gene. The CDR3 sequence: CASSDNDQPQHF. CDR3 in DNA: TGTGCCAGTTCGGACAATGATCAGCCCCAGCATTTT. The entire variable domain, with the rest obtained from reference TRBV25-1 and TRBJ1-5, is as follows: EADIYQTPRYLVIGTGKKITLECSQTMGHDKMYWYQQDPGMELHLIHYSYGVNSTEKGDLSSESTVSRIRTEHFPLTLESARPSHTSQYLCASSDNDQPQHFGDGTRLSIL.

V and J are TRBV11-2 and TRBJ1-1, with D maybe TRBD1 (5 bases). The CDR3 consists of 15 residues. The germline V gene encodes CDR1 SGHAT and CDR2 FQNNGV. Trimming took 0 bases from V and 4 from J, leaving 12 bases between them. CDR3 nucleotides: TGTGCCAGCAGCTTAGATCCTGGCAGGGCCACTGAAGCTTTCTTT. Protein: CASSLDPGRATEAFF.

This chain uses TRBV12-3 or TRBV12-4 with TRBJ1-1; unclear D gene. This CDR3 contains 11 residues. V dropped 7 bases and J dropped 12 bases, with 15 bases sitting between them. The CDR3 reads CASTYSGLPFF. The CDR3 coding sequence is TGTGCCAGCACATACAGTGGGTTGCCTTTCTTT.

The chain links TRBV5-4 to TRBJ2-1, with TRBD1 as a possible D gene (6 bases). Germline loops: CDR1 SGHNT, CDR2 YYREEE (reference sequence). Trimming took off 4 bases at V and 5 bases at J, with 16 bases between the two ends. The CDR3 is 15 amino acids. This CDR3 reads CASSLGRGTDNEQFF. The CDR3 region has the DNA TGTGCCAGCAGCCTGGGCAGGGGAACCGACAATGAGCAGTTCTTC.

This chain links TRBV19 with TRBJ1-1; possibly TRBD1 for D (5 bases). Germline loops: CDR1 LNHDA, CDR2 SQIVND (reference sequence). The CDR3 consists of 18 residues. V was shortened by 1 base and J by 3 bases, with 21 bases between the two germline ends. The CDR3: CASSIVPREVMTDTEAFF. The CDR3 coding sequence is TGTGCCAGTAGTATAGTTCCCAGGGAAGTTATGACGGACACTGAAGCTTTCTTT.

This clone was seen a handful of times. The genes are TRBV27 and TRBJ1-1, with 7 bases aligning to TRBD1. J gave up 4 bases and V 6 bases, and 8 bases lay outside the gene matches. Germline CDR1 reads MNHEY; CDR2 reads SMNVEV (reference sequence). The CDR3 is 14 residues long. This chain's CDR3 is CASRLTGWGTEAFF. CDR3 coding DNA: TGTGCCAGCAGACTGACAGGGTGGGGCACTGAAGCTTTCTTT.

The chain employs TRBV11-2 and TRBJ2-7, with D tentatively TRBD2 (6 bases). The CDR3 totals 14 residues. Germline values: CDR1 SGHAT, CDR2 FQNNGV. V shed 4 bases and J shed 3 bases, with 13 bases lying between them. As DNA, the CDR3 is TGTGCCAGCAGCTCATTAGCGGATTTCTACGAGCAGTACTTC. Its translation is CASSSLADFYEQYF. The whole variable domain, filled in from reference TRBV11-2 and TRBJ2-7, reads EAGVAQSPRYKIIEKRQSVAFWCNPISGHATLYWYQQILGQGPKLLIQFQNNGVVDDSQLPKDRFSAERLKGVDSTLKIQPAKLEDSAVYLCASSSLADFYEQYFGPGTRLTVT.

The gene calls are TRBV5-4 and TRBJ2-1; 12 nucleotides line up with TRBD1. Trimming cost V 4 bases and J 10 bases; bases outside gene matches: 6. Germline CDR1 reads SGHNT; CDR2 reads YYREEE (reference sequence). The CDR3 sequence is 14 residues long. This CDR3 is CASSQGQGAREQFF. As DNA, the CDR3 is TGTGCCAGCAGCCAGGGACAGGGGGCGAGGGAGCAGTTCTTC.

The chain employs TRBV18 and TRBJ1-1; 7 positions agree with TRBD1. Trimming at V came to 3 bases and at J to 2 bases, leaving 3 bases not matched to a gene. Looked up from germline, CDR1 is KGHSH and CDR2 is LQKENI. The CDR3 has 14 amino acids. As DNA, the CDR3 is TGTGCCAGCTCACCGGGACAGCCCAACACTGAAGCTTTCTTT. It yields the protein CASSPGQPNTEAFF.

This clone was seen just once. The chain is built from TRBV24-1 and TRBJ2-3; a possible D gene is TRBD2 (6 bases). Germline V gene lookup returns CDR1 KGHDR and CDR2 SFDVKD. The CDR3 covers 15 residues. Trimming took off 3 bases at V and 4 bases at J, with 13 bases between the two ends. The CDR3 bases are TGTGCCACCAGTGATAGTACTAGCTTTCCAGATACGCAGTATTTT. This gives the protein CATSDSTSFPDTQYF.

About this clone: The germline gene is not matched at one end of the junction; a read error may be the cause. This chain joins TRBV30 and TRBJ2-7, with D maybe TRBD2 (5 bases). The germline gives CDR1 GTSNPN, CDR2 SVGIG (reference sequence). The CDR3 length is 11 residues. This chain's CDR3 is CAWSLDFSPNF. In DNA, the CDR3 is TGTGCCTGGAGCCTGGACTTTTCGCCAAACTTC.

The V gene is TRBV14, the J gene TRBJ2-5; TRBD1 matches at 8 bases. CDR3 length: 18 amino acids. After removal of 1 base from V and 5 bases from J, the junction contained 15 bases not matched to a gene. CDR1 SGHDN and CDR2 FVKESK come from the germline V gene. The CDR3 region is CASSQAGQGRIRGETQYF. For the CDR3, the DNA is TGTGCCAGCAGCCAAGCAGGACAGGGAAGGATCCGGGGGGAGACCCAGTACTTC.

The chain recombines TRBV27 with TRBJ1-6; no clear D. Germline CDR1 reads MNHEY; CDR2 reads SMNVEV (reference sequence). V dropped 5 bases and J dropped 6 bases, with 14 bases sitting between them. The CDR3 runs to 15 residues. The CDR3 loop is CASSEGGPRNSPLHF. Here the CDR3 DNA reads TGTGCCAGCAGTGAGGGAGGGCCCCGTAATTCACCCCTCCACTTT.

The V gene is TRBV5-5, the J gene TRBJ1-6; D gene unclear. Trimming pared 0 bases from V and 7 bases from J, leaving 11 bases between. The CDR3 is made up of 15 amino acids. Germline V lookup: CDR1 SGHKS, CDR2 YYEKEE (reference sequence). The CDR3 is CASSLAWEPNSPLHF. DNA of the CDR3: TGTGCCAGCAGCTTGGCCTGGGAGCCGAATTCACCCCTCCACTTT.

This chain joins TRBV27 and TRBJ1-1; D is unresolved. The germline V and J ends were trimmed by 2 bases and 1 base, with 5 bases remaining between them. There are 13 residues in the CDR3. CDR1 and CDR2 from the germline V gene are MNHEY and SMNVEV (reference sequence). CDR3 nucleotide sequence: TGTGCCAGCAGTTTACTCTCGAACACTGAAGCTTTCTTT. Translated, it gives CASSLLSNTEAFF.